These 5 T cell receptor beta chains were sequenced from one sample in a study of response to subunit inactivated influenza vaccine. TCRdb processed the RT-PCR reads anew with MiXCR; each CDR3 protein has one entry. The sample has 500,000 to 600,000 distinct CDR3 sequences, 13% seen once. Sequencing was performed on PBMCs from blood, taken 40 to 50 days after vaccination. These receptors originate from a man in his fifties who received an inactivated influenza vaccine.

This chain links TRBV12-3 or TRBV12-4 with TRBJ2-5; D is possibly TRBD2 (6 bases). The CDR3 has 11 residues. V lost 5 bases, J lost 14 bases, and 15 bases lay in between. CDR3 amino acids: CASSRGLNIYF. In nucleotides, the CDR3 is TGTGCCAGCAGTAGGGGACTTAACATATACTTC.

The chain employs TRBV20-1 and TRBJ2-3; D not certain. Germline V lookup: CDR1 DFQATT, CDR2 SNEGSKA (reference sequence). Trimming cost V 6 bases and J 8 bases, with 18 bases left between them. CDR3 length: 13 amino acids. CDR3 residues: CSAPDHYRGTQYF. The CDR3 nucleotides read TGCAGTGCCCCAGATCATTATCGTGGTACGCAGTATTTT.

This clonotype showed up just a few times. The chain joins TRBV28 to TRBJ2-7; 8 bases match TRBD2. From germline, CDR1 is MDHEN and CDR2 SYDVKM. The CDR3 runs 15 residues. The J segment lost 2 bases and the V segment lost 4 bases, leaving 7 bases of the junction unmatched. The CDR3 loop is CASSSLGRGAYEQYF. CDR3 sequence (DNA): TGTGCCAGCAGTTCCCTAGGGCGGGGGGCCTACGAGCAGTACTTC.

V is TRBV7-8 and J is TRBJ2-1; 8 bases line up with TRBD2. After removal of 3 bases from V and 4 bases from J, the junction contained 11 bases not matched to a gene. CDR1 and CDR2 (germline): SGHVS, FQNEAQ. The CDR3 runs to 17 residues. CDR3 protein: CASSLNLAGRKYNEQFF. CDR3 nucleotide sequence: TGTGCCAGCAGCTTGAACTTAGCGGGAAGAAAGTACAATGAGCAGTTCTTC.

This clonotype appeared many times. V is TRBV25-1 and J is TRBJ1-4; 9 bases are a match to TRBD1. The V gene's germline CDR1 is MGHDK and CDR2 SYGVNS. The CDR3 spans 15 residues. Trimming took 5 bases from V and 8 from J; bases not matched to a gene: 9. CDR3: CASSHGGQGFEKLFF. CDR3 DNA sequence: TGTGCCAGCAGTCATGGGGGACAGGGATTCGAAAAACTGTTTTTT. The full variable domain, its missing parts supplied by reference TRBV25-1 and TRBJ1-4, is EADIYQTPRYLVIGTGKKITLECSQTMGHDKMYWYQQDPGMELHLIHYSYGVNSTEKGDLSSESTVSRIRTEHFPLTLESARPSHTSQYLCASSHGGQGFEKLFFGSGTQLSVL.